This record covers a single T cell receptor (beta chain). In the original processing: Using reference gene primer amplification, nucleated cell counts were estimated. The method was immunoSEQ multiplex PCR; TCRdb's version includes in-frame clones alone and lacks a portion of them. V, J and clone size derive from that table, while D and trimming were established from the DNA sequence. The sample has 110,000 to 150,000 clones, 75% to 90% seen once. The data originate from a study of blood T cell repertoires in COVID-19. Background on the study: COVID-19 samples collected from the United States, Italy and Spain covered acute and convalescent phases.

This CDR3 contains 15 residues. Per the germline V gene, CDR1 is SGHRS and CDR2 is YFSETQ. Trimming shortened V by 6 bases and J by 0 bases, and 10 bases separated the two germline ends. The rearrangement links TRBV5-1 to TRBJ1-6; D is unresolved. The origin of this receptor is a woman older than 75 with acute or convalescent COVID-19. Sequencing input: peripheral blood. Here the CDR3 DNA reads TGCGCCAGCACTTGGGGAGCCTCCTATAATTCACCCCTCCACTTT. It encodes CASTWGASYNSPLHF. The full variable domain, rest sourced from reference TRBV5-1 and TRBJ1-6, is KAGVTQTPRYLIKTRGQQVTLSCSPISGHRSVSWYQQTPGQGLQFLFEYFSETQRNKGNFPGRFSGRQFSNSRSEMNVSTLELGDSALYLCASTWGASYNSPLHFGNGTRLTVT.